This T cell receptor beta chain was identified in a study of CD8+ T cells in alopecia areata. Study overall: Among treated patients, oral tofacitinib was administered at 5 to 10 mg twice daily.

cDNA prepared by RNA extraction and subsequent reverse transcription served as the template for sequencing. Clones were read by immunoSEQ multiplex PCR, and TCRdb kept only the in-frame ones, dropping some. The repertoire consists of about 200,000 clones, with more than 50% occurring once and the leading ten covering under 1.2%. General study results and limits: Scalp clonality and expanded CD8+ clones among the top 100 were significantly decreased by tofacitinib.

As for treatment: oral pan-JAK inhibitor, 5-10 mg twice daily. This clone was recorded a few times. Its antigen is not identified. The length of the CDR3 is 15 residues. Losses at the gene ends were 4 bases for V and 4 bases for J; bases not matched to a gene: 8. In germline, CDR1 is MGHDK, CDR2 SYGVNS. The V call is TRBV25-1, the J call TRBJ2-3, with 7 bases aligning to TRBD2. The sequence was collected from a human donor with alopecia areata. The sequences come from CD4+ T cells sorted from blood, collected at week 24, from a patient treated with tofacitinib. CDR3 sequence (DNA): TGTGCCAGCAGTGGGCTAGCGGTAATTTCAGATACGCAGTATTTT. Translated, it gives CASSGLAVISDTQYF.